The rows below give T cell receptor beta chains drawn from one sample of a study of spatial heterogeneity in lung cancer. TCRdb redid the calling of the 5' RACE reads with MiXCR, one entry per CDR3 protein. The table lists about 100,000 distinct CDR3 sequences, 3.5% to 5% of them singletons. The sample was lung tumor tissue, taken at surgery. The receptors originated from a male donor with early-stage non-small cell lung cancer. The CDR3 runs from the conserved cysteine through the conserved F or W. The D gene is left open where the match is weak. Expanded clones are given a class, and other clones once, few, many or no size at all.

TRBV28	many	TRBJ2-3	.	TGTGCCAGCAGTGAACCAGGGACAGATACGCAGTATTTT	CASSEPGTDTQYF
TRBV12-3/TRBV12-4	.	TRBJ2-1	.	TGTGCCAGCATGAGGGACGGCGTATCCTACAATGAGCAGTTCTTC	CASMRDGVSYNEQFF
TRBV2	few	TRBJ2-1	.	TGTGCCAGCAGTGAAGATGCCATAAGTTATGAGCAGTTCTTC	CASSEDAISYEQFF
TRBV10-3	many	TRBJ2-1	TRBD2	TGTGCCATCAGCCGTCTGGGGACTAGCGGGAGTCGCTATGAGCAGTTCTTC	CAISRLGTSGSRYEQFF
TRBV7-9	few	TRBJ2-5	TRBD2	TGTGCCAGCAGCCCCACGGCGGGAGAAGAGACCCAGTACTTC	CASSPTAGEETQYF
TRBV6-6	.	TRBJ2-2	.	TGTGCCAGCAGTACCGTCCGCACCGGGGAGCTGTTTTTT	CASSTVRTGELFF
TRBV4-1	many	TRBJ2-3	.	TGCGCCAGCAGCCAAGGCCTTTCTAGCGCCATGGGTACGCAGTATTTT	CASSQGLSSAMGTQYF
TRBV27	.	TRBJ2-7	TRBD1	TGTGCCAGCAGGACGACGCCGGGACAGATCTCCTACGAGCAGTACTTC	CASRTTPGQISYEQYF
TRBV2	many	TRBJ2-3	.	TGTGCCAGCAGCCCATCAACGGGGTCAGATACGCAGTATTTT	CASSPSTGSDTQYF
TRBV28	many	TRBJ2-3	.	TGTGCCAGCAAAGGATCCGGGGCCCACACAGATACGCAGTATTTT	CASKGSGAHTDTQYF
TRBV20-1	many	TRBJ2-1	TRBD2	TGCAGTGCGCCGGATACGGGAGGGCCCTCCTACAATGAGCAGTTCTTC	CSAPDTGGPSYNEQFF
TRBV6-2/TRBV6-3	many	TRBJ2-6	TRBD1	TGTGCCAGCATTCACCGGGACAGGGCGGAAGGGGCCAACGTCCTGACTTTC	CASIHRDRAEGANVLTF